This TCR beta chain was recovered during a study of shared clonotypes between healthy human individuals (dated by TCRdb to about 2020). General notes on the study: A couple of women and a few men aged 18 to 49 years were included in the cohort. Between about 0.94 and 8.9 billion PBMCs per donor were obtained by leukapheresis. To estimate repertoire size and how much clonotype sharing occurs between individuals, the study deeply sequenced the blood TCR repertoires of about 5 healthy adults. To increase sequencing depth and limit assay-specific biases, different laboratories used diverse techniques to prepare libraries and sequence TCR repertoires. For each donor, CD4 naive and CD4 memory were each given three plates, CD8 naive was given two plates, and CD8 memory was given one plate.

The CDR3, from cysteine to phenylalanine, totals 14 residues. The CDR3 DNA has 42 bases and is translated from base 1. The germline V gene sets CDR1 to SGHTA and CDR2 to FQGNSA. Trimming removed 5 bases from V and 3 bases from J; the gene matches leave 3 bases unexplained. Healthy HIV-negative adults with no recently reported acute infections or vaccinations were included as donors. Every donor was a Caucasian adult living in Nashville, Tennessee, USA. CD4+ T cells were enriched by magnetic negative selection, after which naive cells were positively selected on CD45RA and the negative fraction was taken as the memory subset. After blood collection by leukapheresis, PBMCs were isolated using Ficoll-Histopaque density gradient centrifugation and then cryopreserved in the vapor phase of liquid nitrogen. Analytical flow cytometry was used to check the purity and quantity of each magnetically sorted T cell population. Each sorted fraction had its genomic DNA isolated and then quantified by UV absorbance on a Nanodrop 2000c.

A note on this clone: Its antigen remains undetermined. Base-call qualities are not available, and no considerably larger clone is one nucleotide away.

General conclusions and limits of the study: Naive subsets generally had larger estimated clonotype richness than memory subsets. Clonotypes shared by all four sorted-subset donors showed higher generation probabilities than non-shared clonotypes. Incomplete sequencing was indicated by rarefaction of sorted-subset datasets, despite the large sequencing depth. Sampling was restricted to blood, and TCR repertoires in tissue are likely to differ from TCR repertoires in blood. The genetic and exposure-history diversity represented was limited by the small number of donors. Based on pairwise subsampling, the degree of clonotype sharing among donors was expected to be affected by sequencing depth. Approximately 5% of naive CD4, 3.5% of naive CD8, around 2.3% of memory CD4, and over 0.35% of memory CD8 clonotypes were shared across a few donors.

Using the deep immunoSEQ assay, multiplex PCR amplified TCR CDR3 regions from genomic DNA. For each cell subset, the extracted genomic DNA was distributed evenly across all wells of several immunoSEQ 96-well plates, and each plate served as one replicate. Each replicate PCR for sorted subsets received 200 ng genomic DNA, equal to roughly 29,000 T cell genomes. The purified libraries were quantified using a Qubit 3.0 fluorometer, sized with a Bioanalyzer 2100, and then quantified again using the KAPA Library Quantification kit. A separate single-read 150-cycle Illumina NextSeq 550 flow cell was used to sequence each immunoSEQ 96-well plate. The original methods were these. Because the immunoSEQ output included only junctional sequences and no quality scores, the filtering could not be the same as the filtering used for full-length reads. Sequences were annotated with PyIR, a Python wrapper for IgBLAST v1.9, using IMGT germline references to assign V/J genes and CDR3. Reads with weak V/J assignments (E-value above 1e-6), missing CDR3, stop codons, out-of-frame junctions, or ambiguous translated residues were removed. V3J clonotypes were defined as sequences sharing the same inferred V gene, J gene, and CDR3 amino acid sequence. Percentage overlap between repertoires was calculated by dividing the number of shared unique clonotypes by the size of the smaller repertoire. Three approaches were used to assess repertoire richness: RTK rarefaction, the Chao1 estimator, and Recon v2.1 estimates of unobserved clonotypes. For all TCRbeta clonotypes obtained by the gDNA method from a handful of donors, generation probabilities were computed with OLGA. TCRdb took over this immuneACCESS table, retaining in-frame rearrangements with V and J assigned. Such tables are incomplete; in checked studies, under half of the missing clones stem from an unresolved V gene, and the remainder is unexplained. The V and J calls and clone size come from that table; D and trimming were worked out from the DNA. The sample includes about 2.3 million clones, with about 90% observed a single time. The leading ten clones occupy 0.37% of the sample.

Material: naive CD4+ T cells from PBMCs. This sample's cell subset or site label indicates: CD45RA+ positively selected. The sequence joins TRBV7-2 to TRBJ1-1, with 10 central nucleotides matching TRBD1. The TCR originated in a man younger than 35 in good health. Some clones in this sample may be carry-over from other donors' samples. In nucleotides, the sequence is TGTGCCAGCAGCCTGGACAGGGGGGACACTGAAGCTTTCTTT. Its translation reads: CASSLDRGDTEAFF.